This T cell receptor (beta chain) was captured by sequencing in a study of cytomegalovirus exposure and HLA in healthy donors. General study points: In a later analysis, donors in an Asian-associated ancestry cluster reportedly had fewer N-insertions in productive TCRs than the cohort mean. It has been reported that TCR beta sequences accurately predicted the HLA-A and HLA-B alleles of most subjects. Later on, a genetic analysis was performed. It linked a missense variant in DCLRE1C with V- and J-gene trimming of TCR beta. Data from an earlier analysis indicated that most TCR beta V segments were productive either about 90% or about 30% of the time.

The primer mix had 60 Vbeta and 13 Jbeta primers. Sequencing was performed with immunoSEQ multiplex PCR; in TCRdb, only in-frame clones are kept and a portion is missing. The sample records 200,000 to 250,000 clones, 65% to 85% being singletons. Germline lookup yields CDR1 PRHDT and CDR2 FYEKMQ (reference sequence). J gave up 2 bases and V 4 bases, and 3 bases lay outside the gene matches. This CDR3 comprises 15 residues. Comment on this clone: No antigen is known for it.

Material for sequencing was PBMCs. This chain joins TRBV13 and TRBJ2-1, with TRBD1 matching 9 bases. The clonotype was recovered from a woman aged 25 to 39 in good health and CMV-seronegative. CDR3 in amino acids: CASSSGQGTYNEQFF. The CDR3 DNA reads TGTGCCAGCAGCTCAGGACAGGGGACCTACAATGAGCAGTTCTTC. The full variable domain, in which reference TRBV13 and TRBJ2-1 provide the parts outside the CDR3, is AAGVIQSPRHLIKEKRETATLKCYPIPRHDTVYWYQQGPGQDPQFLISFYEKMQSDKGSIPDRFSAQQFSDYHSELNMSSLELGDSALYFCASSSGQGTYNEQFFGPGTRLTVL.